What follows are 15 T cell receptor beta chains derived from one specimen sequenced in a study of blood T cell repertoires in COVID-19. Sequencing used immunoSEQ multiplex PCR; TCRdb keeps in-frame clones, though not all of them. The table shows more than 250,000 clones, with about 85% occurring only once. The sequenced material came from PBMCs or T cells enriched from blood (not recorded which). The receptors were gathered from a woman in her 30s who had recovered from COVID-19.

The chain joins TRBV7-4 to TRBJ1-3; D call uncertain. Germline V CDR1 and CDR2: SGHVT, SQSDAQ. CDR3 length: 17 amino acids. V lost 5 bases and J lost 0, with 17 bases in between. The CDR3 DNA sequence: TGTGCCAGCAGCCTCTGGTCTCCTAGACTCTCTGGAAACACCATATATTTT. It encodes CASSLWSPRLSGNTIYF.

CDR3 nucleotide sequence: TGCGCCAGCAGCCAAGATGGACAGTTTAACTATGGCTACACCTTC. It yields the protein CASSQDGQFNYGYTF. This chain connects TRBV4-1 to TRBJ1-2; the D gene is possibly TRBD1 (6 bases). From germline, CDR1 is MGHRA and CDR2 YSYEKL. The CDR3 runs 15 residues. Trimming left V 0 bases short and J 1 base short, with 9 bases between.

The V gene is TRBV19, the J gene TRBJ2-7; D is unclear. The germline CDR1 and CDR2 sequences are LNHDA and SQIVND (reference sequence). The CDR3 covers 15 residues. With 2 bases removed from V and 0 bases from J, the gap between germline ends came to 11 bases. The CDR3 loop is CASSILGTSSYEQYF. In DNA, the CDR3 is TGTGCCAGTAGTATACTGGGCACTTCCTCCTACGAGCAGTACTTC.

The V call is TRBV6-5, the J call TRBJ1-1, with 8 bases aligning to TRBD1. CDR3 length: 13 amino acids. Germline CDR1 MNHEY, CDR2 SVGAGI. After removal of 6 bases from V and 4 bases from J, the junction contained 4 bases not matched to a gene. The CDR3 DNA is TGTGCCAGCAGCGGACAGGGACGCACTGAAGCTTTCTTT. Its translation: CASSGQGRTEAFF.

This clone has just one count. This sequence joins TRBV29-1 and TRBJ2-3; D not certain. This CDR3 contains 12 residues. V was pared by 5 bases and J by 2 bases, with 8 bases between. Germline-derived CDR1 and CDR2 are SQVTM and ANQGSEA. For the CDR3, the DNA is TGCAGCGTTCAGGCCTCCACAGATACGCAGTATTTT. It encodes CSVQASTDTQYF.

This sequence joins TRBV29-1 and TRBJ1-1; D uncertain. V shed 4 bases and J shed 1 base, with 7 bases lying between them. This CDR3 comprises 12 residues. CDR1 is SQVTM and CDR2 is ANQGSEA in the germline V gene. The CDR3 coding sequence is TGCAGCGTTGCCAGAAAGAACACTGAAGCTTTCTTT. Amino acid sequence: CSVARKNTEAFF.

The chain uses TRBV6-5 and TRBJ1-2; TRBD1 agrees at 7 bases. The J segment lost 2 bases and the V segment lost 6 bases, leaving 3 bases of the junction unmatched. The germline gives CDR1 MNHEY, CDR2 SVGAGI. The CDR3 has 13 residues. The CDR3 nucleotides are TGTGCCAGCAGGGAGGGACAGAACTATGGCTACACCTTC. It yields the protein CASREGQNYGYTF.

The rearrangement uses TRBV2 and TRBJ2-2; 9 bases are shared with TRBD2. CDR3 length equals 14 residues. Germline loops: CDR1 SNHLY, CDR2 FYNNEI. V lost 8 bases to trimming and J lost 6 bases; unmatched junction nucleotides: 7. Here the CDR3 DNA reads TGTGCCAGCTACGCGGGGGGGTTAGCCGGGGAGCTGTTTTTT. Its protein product is CASYAGGLAGELFF.

There are a few counts of this clone. This chain connects TRBV2 to TRBJ1-2, with 9 bases aligning to TRBD1. The CDR3 has 13 amino acids. J was trimmed by 4 bases and V by 11 bases; bases with no gene match: 8. Germline V CDR1 and CDR2: SNHLY, FYNNEI. CDR3 in DNA: TGTGCCGGCCGGGACAGGGCCTTCTATGGCTACACCTTC. It is translated as CAGRDRAFYGYTF.

This rearrangement joins TRBV6-1 to TRBJ1-2, with 9 bases fitting TRBD1. CDR1 and CDR2 (germline): MNHNS, SASEGT. Trimming took 4 bases from V and 5 from J; bases not matched to a gene: 11. The CDR3 spans 16 residues. The CDR3 is CASSALIGQGTYGYTF. The CDR3 region has the DNA TGTGCCAGCAGTGCCCTAATAGGACAGGGGACGTATGGCTACACCTTC.

The chain recombines TRBV5-8 with TRBJ2-4; TRBD1 might be the D (5 bases). Trimming removed 3 bases from V and 7 bases from J, with 8 bases in between. Germline V gene data show CDR1 as SGHTS and CDR2 as YDEGEE. The CDR3 is 12 amino acids. The CDR3 coding sequence is TGTGCCAGCAGCTCGAAGGGGAACATTCAGTACTTC. Translated, it gives CASSSKGNIQYF.

At least ten counts were recorded for this clone. This rearrangement joins TRBV25-1 to TRBJ1-6, with D possibly matching TRBD1 (6 bases). Germline lookup yields CDR1 MGHDK and CDR2 SYGVNS. The ends were cut back, 0 bases at V and 6 bases at J, with 18 bases in the middle. The CDR3 contains 18 residues. The CDR3 bases are TGTGCCAGCAGTGAATATCCCCATTCAGGGGCGATTAATTCACCCCTCCACTTT. Protein sequence: CASSEYPHSGAINSPLHF.

The chain combines TRBV5-1 with TRBJ1-6, with TRBD1 identical over 7 bases. Germline V CDR1 and CDR2: SGHRS, YFSETQ. Trimming at V came to 5 bases and at J to 8 bases, leaving 4 bases not matched to a gene. CDR3 size: 13 residues. The chain's CDR3 is CASSFTGDSPLHF. The DNA for the CDR3 is TGCGCCAGCAGTTTTACAGGGGATTCACCCCTCCACTTT.

This chain joins TRBV25-1 and TRBJ2-3; 7 positions agree with TRBD1. CDR3 length: 15 residues. J gave up 5 bases and V 3 bases, and 8 bases lay outside the gene matches. CDR1 MGHDK and CDR2 SYGVNS come from the germline V gene. CDR3 loop: CASSEETGWIDTQYF. CDR3 coding DNA: TGTGCCAGCAGTGAGGAGACAGGGTGGATAGATACGCAGTATTTT.

J is TRBJ2-1 and V is TRBV19, with 7 nucleotides matching TRBD2. Germline CDR1 reads LNHDA; CDR2 reads SQIVND (reference sequence). This CDR3 region has 14 residues. V gave up 3 bases and J gave up 6 bases; unmatched junction bases: 5. The DNA for the CDR3 is TGTGCCAGTAGTATGGTAGGACTAGTCAATGAGCAGTTCTTC. Translating it yields CASSMVGLVNEQFF.